A single sample is the source of the 26 T cell receptor beta chains below, sequenced in a study of OX40 agonist ivuxolimab in advanced cancers. Generated by immunoSEQ multiplex PCR, the TCRdb table keeps only in-frame clones and is missing some. This sample yields roughly 21,000 clones, of which 88% are seen a single time; about 11% belongs to the top ten. This specimen consisted of CD4+ or CD8+ T cells sorted from blood, obtained in a trial of the OX40 agonist ivuxolimab. The source of these receptors is an adult with an advanced solid tumor such as melanoma, head and neck, liver or kidney cancer.

This chain joins TRBV9 and TRBJ1-5; D unclear. The CDR3 extends over 16 amino acids. Between the trimmed V and J ends, which lost 0 bases and 0 bases, there was a span of 10 bases. Germline CDR1 and CDR2: SGDLS and YYNGEE. CDR3 sequence: CASSVGAGNSNQPQHF. The CDR3 nucleotides read TGTGCCAGCAGCGTAGGTGCGGGAAATAGCAATCAGCCCCAGCATTTT.

The V gene is TRBV7-7, the J gene TRBJ1-4; the match to TRBD1 covers 10 bases. CDR3 size: 15 residues. The trim removed 5 bases at V and 8 bases at J, leaving 8 bases unmatched. CDR1 is SSHAT and CDR2 is FNYEAQ in the germline V gene (reference sequence). This CDR3 reads CASSTGTGAGEKLFF. As DNA, the CDR3 is TGTGCCAGCAGCACGGGGACAGGGGCGGGCGAAAAACTGTTTTTT.

This clone occurred a few times. This rearrangement joins TRBV6-5 to TRBJ1-5; no clear D gene. The CDR3 has 14 residues. V gave up 0 bases and J gave up 3 bases, with 6 bases separating them. Germline values: CDR1 MNHEY, CDR2 SVGAGI. The CDR3 region is CASSYSGPNQPQHF. The CDR3 DNA sequence: TGTGCCAGCAGTTACTCGGGTCCCAATCAGCCCCAGCATTTT.

The J gene is TRBJ1-1, the V gene TRBV6-1; D is possibly TRBD1 (5 bases). V dropped 6 bases and J dropped 5 bases, with 16 bases sitting between them. The CDR3 consists of 14 residues. Germline V gives CDR1 MNHNS, CDR2 SASEGT. CDR3 amino acids: CASRETGSRTEAFF. The DNA of the CDR3 is TGTGCCAGCAGAGAAACAGGATCGAGGACTGAAGCTTTCTTT.

V usage is TRBV11-2 and J usage is TRBJ1-6, with D maybe TRBD1 (6 bases). V gave up 7 bases and J gave up 4 bases, with 11 bases separating them. The CDR3 totals 14 residues. Germline CDR1 reads SGHAT; CDR2 reads FQNNGV. In DNA, the CDR3 is TGTGCCAGCACCGTGGACAGTTATAATTCACCCCTCCACTTT. The encoded protein is CASTVDSYNSPLHF.

The rearrangement links TRBV6-5 to TRBJ2-1, with a possible D match to TRBD1 (7 bases). Trimming removed 6 bases from V and 8 bases from J, with 20 bases in between. The germline V gene has CDR1 MNHEY and CDR2 SVGAGI. CDR3 size: 15 residues. The CDR3 here is CASSPRQGLLHEQFF. CDR3 in DNA: TGTGCCAGCAGCCCGAGACAGGGACTCCTTCATGAGCAGTTCTTC.

This chain joins TRBV9 and TRBJ1-2, with no clear D. This CDR3 has 13 residues. V shed 4 bases and J shed 7 bases, with 14 bases lying between them. Per germline, CDR1 SGDLS and CDR2 YYNGEE. CDR3 protein: CASSPPDQAGYTF. CDR3 in DNA: TGTGCCAGCAGCCCCCCTGACCAGGCTGGCTACACCTTC.

The rearrangement joins TRBV5-5 to TRBJ1-5; D is undetermined. The V gene's germline CDR1 is SGHKS and CDR2 YYEKEE (reference sequence). The CDR3 contains 15 residues. The V and J ends lost 4 bases and 0 bases respectively, with 11 bases between them. In nucleotides, the CDR3 is TGTGCCAGCAGCGCTTCAGGCAATAGCAATCAGCCCCAGCATTTT. It yields the protein CASSASGNSNQPQHF.

The chain links TRBV4-1 to TRBJ1-5; tentatively, D is TRBD1 (6 bases). V shed 0 bases and J shed 0 bases, with 12 bases lying between them. Germline V gene data show CDR1 as MGHRA and CDR2 as YSYEKL. The CDR3 sequence is 17 residues long. CDR3 sequence reads: CASSQEGGRGSNQPQHF. CDR3 sequence (DNA): TGCGCCAGCAGCCAAGAGGGGGGGCGGGGTAGCAATCAGCCCCAGCATTTT.

The CDR3: CASSVNSAEQYF. In nucleotides, the CDR3 is TGTGCCAGCAGCGTAAACTCGGCGGAGCAGTACTTC. V usage is TRBV9 and J usage is TRBJ2-7, with no clear D. The CDR3 has 12 residues. V gave up 1 base and J gave up 7 bases, with 9 bases separating them. Germline values: CDR1 SGDLS, CDR2 YYNGEE.

This chain uses TRBV9 with TRBJ1-2; possible D gene TRBD1, 6 bases. Trimming took off 3 bases at V and 3 bases at J, with 15 bases between the two ends. The germline CDR1 and CDR2 sequences are SGDLS and YYNGEE. The CDR3 extends over 15 amino acids. The CDR3 sequence is CASSAAGGPYYGYTF. In DNA form, the CDR3 reads TGTGCCAGCAGCGCCGCGGGGGGGCCCTACTATGGCTACACCTTC.

Comment on this clone: At one end, the junction sequence differs from germline, possibly due to a read error. This sequence joins TRBV5-6 and TRBJ2-1; a possible D gene is TRBD2 (5 bases). CDR3 size: 14 residues. Germline CDR1 is SGHDT and CDR2 is YYEEEE. CDR3 DNA: TGTGCCAGCAGCTTGGGGACTTCCTTCAATGAGCAGTTCTTC. Translated, it gives CASSLGTSFNEQFF.

The V gene is TRBV2, the J gene TRBJ2-1; the D is unclear. V shed 1 base and J shed 10 bases, with 5 bases lying between them. The CDR3 spans 11 residues. The germline gives CDR1 SNHLY, CDR2 FYNNEI. Written as DNA, the CDR3 is TGTGCCAGCAGTGAAGGCAGGGAGCAGTTCTTC. It is translated as CASSEGREQFF.

The chain employs TRBV6-4 and TRBJ2-3; TRBD1 agrees at 9 bases. In germline, CDR1 is MRHNA, CDR2 SNTAGT. Unmatched junction bases numbered 12, after V lost 8 bases and J lost 6 bases. There are 15 residues in the CDR3. CDR3 region: CASGPGQGAPDTQYF. DNA for the CDR3: TGTGCCAGCGGGCCGGGACAGGGAGCTCCGGATACGCAGTATTTT.

The rearrangement uses TRBV27 and TRBJ2-7; 8 nucleotides line up with TRBD2. Germline V gene sequence: CDR1 MNHEY, CDR2 SMNVEV (reference sequence). Trimming removed 2 bases from V and 5 bases from J; junction bases left unmatched: 5. The CDR3 runs 14 residues. This CDR3 is CASSLTGGAHEQYF. Written as DNA, the CDR3 is TGTGCCAGCAGTTTAACGGGAGGGGCCCACGAGCAGTACTTC.

The V and J genes are TRBV30 and TRBJ1-5; D is undetermined. With 7 bases removed from V and 5 bases from J, the gap between germline ends came to 24 bases. The length of the CDR3 is 16 residues. CDR1 GTSNPN and CDR2 SVGIG come from the germline V gene (reference sequence). DNA for the CDR3: TGTGCCTCAGGACTAGGCGGGGTCCATCTCGATCAGCCCCAGCATTTT. As protein: CASGLGGVHLDQPQHF.

This clone appeared a single time. V gene TRBV30 combines with J gene TRBJ2-7, with D tentatively TRBD2 (5 bases). The V gene lost 4 bases and the J gene lost 2 bases, with 12 bases spanning the gap. The CDR3 is made up of 13 amino acids. Germline values: CDR1 GTSNPN, CDR2 SVGIG (reference sequence). The CDR3 DNA sequence: TGTGCCTGGATGCCCGGGATCACCTACGAGCAGTACTTC. It encodes CAWMPGITYEQYF.

J is TRBJ2-1 and V is TRBV12-5; D gene uncertain. The CDR3 runs 13 residues. Deletions cut 7 bases from V and 1 base from J, with 8 bases between. The germline V gene encodes CDR1 LGHNT and CDR2 FRNRAP. CDR3 sequence (DNA): TGTGCTAGTGCTGAGACTTCCTACAATGAGCAGTTCTTC. Amino acids: CASAETSYNEQFF.

This rearrangement joins TRBV5-1 to TRBJ2-2, with D perhaps TRBD1 (5 bases). The germline V gene encodes CDR1 SGHRS and CDR2 YFSETQ. The V gene lost 0 bases and the J gene lost 6 bases, with 12 bases spanning the gap. The length of the CDR3 is 15 residues. The CDR3 loop reads CASSLATDGAGELFF. DNA for the CDR3: TGCGCCAGCAGCTTGGCGACAGATGGGGCCGGGGAGCTGTTTTTT.

Only a few counts were recorded for this clone. The CDR3, as DNA: TGTGCCTGGAGTCTCGGGAATAAAGGGAACACTGAAGCTTTCTTT. Protein product: CAWSLGNKGNTEAFF. The chain recombines TRBV30 with TRBJ1-1, with D hard to call. Germline V lookup: CDR1 GTSNPN, CDR2 SVGIG (reference sequence). The V end lost 2 bases, the J end lost 1 base, and 14 bases lay between the germline ends. This CDR3 spans 15 amino acids.

The rearrangement uses TRBV9 and TRBJ2-3; 9 nucleotides agree with TRBD1. CDR3 length: 16 amino acids. Germline-derived CDR1 and CDR2 are SGDLS and YYNGEE. Trimming took 7 bases from V and 6 from J; bases not matched to a gene: 15. CDR3 region: CASGGRDRAGSDTQYF. The CDR3 DNA reads TGTGCCAGCGGAGGCCGGGACAGGGCGGGATCGGATACGCAGTATTTT.

The V and J genes are TRBV7-8 and TRBJ2-2; the D is unclear. Trimming took off 5 bases at V and 6 bases at J, with 13 bases between the two ends. Germline V lookup: CDR1 SGHVS, CDR2 FQNEAQ. The CDR3 contains 14 residues. The DNA of the CDR3 is TGTGCCAGCAGCCCCTTTGGGTCTGCCGGGGAGCTGTTTTTT. This sequence encodes CASSPFGSAGELFF.

The V and J genes are TRBV27 and TRBJ2-7; unclear D gene. The germline V gene encodes CDR1 MNHEY and CDR2 SMNVEV (reference sequence). Trimming took off 2 bases at V and 5 bases at J, with 4 bases between the two ends. The CDR3 is made up of 11 amino acids. CDR3: CASSLGHEQYF. Written as DNA, the CDR3 is TGTGCCAGCAGTTTAGGGCACGAGCAGTACTTC.

The chain combines TRBV7-6 with TRBJ1-6; TRBD1 aligns across 11 bases. The CDR3 runs to 15 residues. V lost 5 bases to trimming and J lost 10 bases; unmatched junction nucleotides: 7. The germline V gene has CDR1 SGHVS and CDR2 FNYEAQ. In DNA form, the CDR3 reads TGTGCCAGCAGCCCCGGGACAGGGGGACCATCACCCCTCCACTTT. It yields the protein CASSPGTGGPSPLHF.

This chain joins TRBV10-3 and TRBJ1-2, with a weak D call TRBD1 (5 bases). The length of the CDR3 is 13 residues. Trimming left V 8 bases short and J 4 bases short, with 14 bases between. The V gene's germline CDR1 is ENHRY and CDR2 SYGVKD. The CDR3 is CAIWVARAYGYTF. The CDR3, as DNA: TGTGCCATCTGGGTGGCCAGGGCCTATGGCTACACCTTC.

The chain is built from TRBV13 and TRBJ2-7; TRBD2 matches at 13 bases. The junction had 4 bases not matched to a gene; V was cut back by 0 bases and J by 2 bases. Per germline, CDR1 PRHDT and CDR2 FYEKMQ (reference sequence). The CDR3 contains 17 residues. The CDR3 sequence: CASSLGGLAGDAYEQYF. CDR3 DNA: TGTGCCAGCAGCTTAGGCGGACTAGCGGGAGATGCCTACGAGCAGTACTTC. The full variable domain, rest sourced from reference TRBV13 and TRBJ2-7, is AAGVIQSPRHLIKEKRETATLKCYPIPRHDTVYWYQQGPGQDPQFLISFYEKMQSDKGSIPDRFSAQQFSDYHSELNMSSLELGDSALYFCASSLGGLAGDAYEQYFGPGTRLTVT.